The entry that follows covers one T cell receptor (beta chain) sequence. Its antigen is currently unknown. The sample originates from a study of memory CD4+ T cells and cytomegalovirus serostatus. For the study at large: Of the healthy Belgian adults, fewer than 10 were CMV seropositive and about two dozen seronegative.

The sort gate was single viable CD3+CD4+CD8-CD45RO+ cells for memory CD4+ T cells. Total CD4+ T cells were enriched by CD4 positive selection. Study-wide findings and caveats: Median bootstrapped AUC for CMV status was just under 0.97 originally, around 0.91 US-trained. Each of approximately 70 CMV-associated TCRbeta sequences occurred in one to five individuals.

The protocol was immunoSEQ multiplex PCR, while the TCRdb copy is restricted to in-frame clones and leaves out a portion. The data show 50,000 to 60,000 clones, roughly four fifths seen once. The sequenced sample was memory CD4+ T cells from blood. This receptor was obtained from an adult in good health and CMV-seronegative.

CDR3 sequence: CASSPGQLKGPQHF. The CDR3 nucleotides read TGTGCCAGCAGCCCGGGACAGCTTAAGGGGCCCCAGCATTTT. The chain has TRBV5-5 and TRBJ1-5; 7 bases are a match to TRBD1. Losses at the gene ends were 4 bases for V and 9 bases for J; bases not matched to a gene: 10. This CDR3 region has 14 residues. Looked up from germline, CDR1 is SGHKS and CDR2 is YYEKEE (reference sequence).